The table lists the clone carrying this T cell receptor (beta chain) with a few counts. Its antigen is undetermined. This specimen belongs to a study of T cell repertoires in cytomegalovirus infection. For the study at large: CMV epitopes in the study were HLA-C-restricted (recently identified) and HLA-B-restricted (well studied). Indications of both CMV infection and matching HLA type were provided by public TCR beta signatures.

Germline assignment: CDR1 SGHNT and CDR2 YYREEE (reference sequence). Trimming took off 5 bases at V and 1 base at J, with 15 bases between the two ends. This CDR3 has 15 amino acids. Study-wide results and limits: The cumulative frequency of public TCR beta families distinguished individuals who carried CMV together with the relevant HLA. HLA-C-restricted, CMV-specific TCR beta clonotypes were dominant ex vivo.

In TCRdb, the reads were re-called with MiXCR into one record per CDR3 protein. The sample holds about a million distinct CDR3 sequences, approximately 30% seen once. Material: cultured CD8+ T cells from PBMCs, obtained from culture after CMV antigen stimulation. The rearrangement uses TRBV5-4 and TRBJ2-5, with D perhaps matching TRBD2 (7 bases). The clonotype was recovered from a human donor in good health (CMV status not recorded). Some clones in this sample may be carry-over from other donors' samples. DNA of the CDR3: TGTGCCAGCAGTAGGGGGGGAAAACCCCAAGAGACCCAGTACTTC. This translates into CASSRGGKPQETQYF.